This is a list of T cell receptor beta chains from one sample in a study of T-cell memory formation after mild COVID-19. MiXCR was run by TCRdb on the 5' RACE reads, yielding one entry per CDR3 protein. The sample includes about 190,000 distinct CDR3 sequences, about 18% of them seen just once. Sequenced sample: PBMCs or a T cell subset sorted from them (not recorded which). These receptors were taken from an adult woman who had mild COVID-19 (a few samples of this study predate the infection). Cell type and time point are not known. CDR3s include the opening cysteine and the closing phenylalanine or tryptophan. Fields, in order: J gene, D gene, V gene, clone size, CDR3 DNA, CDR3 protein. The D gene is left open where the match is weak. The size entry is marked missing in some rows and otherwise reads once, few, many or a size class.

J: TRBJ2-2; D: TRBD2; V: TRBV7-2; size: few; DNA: TGTGCCAGCAGCTTAGGTGGTGGTAGCGGGAGAGGAGTCGGGGAGCTGTTTTTT; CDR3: CASSLGGGSGRGVGELFF
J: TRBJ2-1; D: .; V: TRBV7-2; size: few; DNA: TGTGCCAGCAGCCGGGACTACAATGAGCAGTTCTTC; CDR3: CASSRDYNEQFF
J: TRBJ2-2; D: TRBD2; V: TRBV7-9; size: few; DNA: TGTGCCAGCACGGGACTAGCGGGGGACACCGGGGAGCTGTTTTTT; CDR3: CASTGLAGDTGELFF
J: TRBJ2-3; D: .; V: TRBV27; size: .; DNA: TGTGCCAGCAGTTTTTGGGCAAGGAGGGATACGCAGTATTTT; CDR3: CASSFWARRDTQYF
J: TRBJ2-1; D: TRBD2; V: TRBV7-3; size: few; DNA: TGTGCCAGCAGCTCCCTCGCTAGCGGGGGGGCTTACAATGAGCAGTTCTTC; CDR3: CASSSLASGGAYNEQFF
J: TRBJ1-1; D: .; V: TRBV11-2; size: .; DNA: TGTGCCAGCAGCTTATTAGGAAATGGGAACACTGAAGCTTTCTTT; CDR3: CASSLLGNGNTEAFF
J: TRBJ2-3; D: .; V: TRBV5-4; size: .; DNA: TGTGCCAGCAGCTTGAAATCTGGCACAGATACGCAGTATTTT; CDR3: CASSLKSGTDTQYF
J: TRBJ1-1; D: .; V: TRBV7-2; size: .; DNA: TGTGCCAGCAGCGCTTCTACCGGACAGAACACTGAAGCTTTCTTT; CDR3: CASSASTGQNTEAFF
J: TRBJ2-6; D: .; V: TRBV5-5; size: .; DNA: TGTGCCAGCAGCCTCCTGGGACGTACGTCTGGGGCCAACGTCCTGACTTTC; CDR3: CASSLLGRTSGANVLTF
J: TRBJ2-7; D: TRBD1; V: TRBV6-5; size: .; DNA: TGTGCCAGCTGGGACAGGAGCTCCTACGAGCAGTACTTC; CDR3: CASWDRSSYEQYF
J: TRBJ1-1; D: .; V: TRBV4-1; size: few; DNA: TGCGCCAGCAGCCAAGAAATAGGGGTGAACACTGAAGCTTTCTTT; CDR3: CASSQEIGVNTEAFF
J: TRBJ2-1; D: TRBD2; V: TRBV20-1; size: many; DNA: TGCAGTGCTAGAGAGACAGGACTAGCGAGGAATGAGCAGTTCTTC; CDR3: CSARETGLARNEQFF
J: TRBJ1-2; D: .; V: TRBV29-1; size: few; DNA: TGCAGCGTTGGAGGAAATGGGGGCTACACCTTC; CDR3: CSVGGNGGYTF
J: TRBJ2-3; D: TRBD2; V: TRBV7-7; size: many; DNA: TGTGCCAGCAGCACTAGCGGGGGGAGCACAGATACGCAGTATTTT; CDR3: CASSTSGGSTDTQYF
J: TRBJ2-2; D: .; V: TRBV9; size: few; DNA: TGTGCCAGCAGCGTTTCGACATCGAACACCGGGGAGCTGTTTTTT; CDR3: CASSVSTSNTGELFF
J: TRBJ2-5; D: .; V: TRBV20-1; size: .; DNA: TGCAGTGCGTCGGCTAGCCTGGGGGGGACCCAGTACTTC; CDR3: CSASASLGGTQYF
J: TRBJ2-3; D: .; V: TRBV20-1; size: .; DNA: TGCAGTGCTAGGCGCGGGGGCGCCCTAGGAGCGCAGTATTTT; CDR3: CSARRGGALGAQYF
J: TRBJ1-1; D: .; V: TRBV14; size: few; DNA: TGTGCCAGCAGCCGCGGACAGCTCAGCACTGAAGCTTTCTTT; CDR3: CASSRGQLSTEAFF
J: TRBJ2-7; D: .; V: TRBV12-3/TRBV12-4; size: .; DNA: TGTGCCAGCAGTTTAGCTAGCGTCTACGAGCAGTACTTC; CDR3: CASSLASVYEQYF
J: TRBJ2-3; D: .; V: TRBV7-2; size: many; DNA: TGTGCCAGCAGCTTTAGCGAAAGCACAGATACGCAGTATTTT; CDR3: CASSFSESTDTQYF
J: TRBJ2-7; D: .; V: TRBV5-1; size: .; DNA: TGCGCCAGCAGCGGGCAGGGTGACTACGAGCAGTACTTC; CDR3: CASSGQGDYEQYF
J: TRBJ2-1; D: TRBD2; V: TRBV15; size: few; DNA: TGTGCCACCAGCAGAGAAAGCGGGGGGTCCCACAATGAGCAGTTCTTC; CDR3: CATSRESGGSHNEQFF